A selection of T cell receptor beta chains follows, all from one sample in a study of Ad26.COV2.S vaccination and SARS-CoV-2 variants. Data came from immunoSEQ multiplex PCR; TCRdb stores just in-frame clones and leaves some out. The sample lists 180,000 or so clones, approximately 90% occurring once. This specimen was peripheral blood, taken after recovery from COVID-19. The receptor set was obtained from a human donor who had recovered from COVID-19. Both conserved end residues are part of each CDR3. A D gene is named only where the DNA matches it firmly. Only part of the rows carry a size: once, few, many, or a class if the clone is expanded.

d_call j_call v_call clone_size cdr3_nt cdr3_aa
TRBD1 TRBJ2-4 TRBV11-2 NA TGTGCCAGCAGCTTATCAAGGGGGCCCATAGCCAAAAACATTCAGTACTTC CASSLSRGPIAKNIQYF
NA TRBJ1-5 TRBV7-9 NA TGTGCCAGCAGCTATGACCTCGGAGGGGCCAATCAGCCCCAGCATTTT CASSYDLGGANQPQHF
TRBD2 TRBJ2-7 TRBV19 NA TGTGCCAGTAGCCCCGGGCTTTCTAGCGGACCCTCCTACGAGCAGTACTTC CASSPGLSSGPSYEQYF
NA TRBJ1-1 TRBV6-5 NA TGTGCCAGCAGTTACTCGTCTTGGGGGACTGAAGCTTTCTTT CASSYSSWGTEAFF
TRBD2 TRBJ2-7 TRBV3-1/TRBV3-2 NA TGTGCCAGCAGCCACCCGGGAGGGGGGCCCAACGAGCAGTACTTC CASSHPGGGPNEQYF
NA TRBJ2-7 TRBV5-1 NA TGCGCCAGCAGCTTGGCCCTCAACTACGAGCAGTACTTC CASSLALNYEQYF
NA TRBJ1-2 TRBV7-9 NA TGTGCCAGCAGCTTCCGACAGGTTAACTATGGCTACACCTTC CASSFRQVNYGYTF
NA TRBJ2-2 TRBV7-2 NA TGTGCCAGCAGCTCCGTGGGGGGCAGGCCCGGGGAGCTGTTTTTT CASSSVGGRPGELFF
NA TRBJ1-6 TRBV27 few TGTGCCAGCAGTTTGTGGCGGTTAAATTCACCCCTCCACTTT CASSLWRLNSPLHF
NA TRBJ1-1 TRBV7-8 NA TGTGCCAGCAGCTTTAAGGGGGACACTGAAGCTTTCTTT CASSFKGDTEAFF
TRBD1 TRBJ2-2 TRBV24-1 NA TGTGCCACATCCGGGACAGGGAGGACCGGGGAGCTGTTTTTT CATSGTGRTGELFF
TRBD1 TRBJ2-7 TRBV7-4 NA TGTGCCAGCAGCTTAGTAGGGGACAGTAGCTCCTACGAGCAGTACTTC CASSLVGDSSSYEQYF
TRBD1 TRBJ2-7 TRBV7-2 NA TGTGCCAGCAGCTTGCCGGGACAGGGGTTGTGGGAGCAGTACTTC CASSLPGQGLWEQYF
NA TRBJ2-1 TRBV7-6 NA TGTGCCAGCAGCTTAGCCCCTGGGGGCTCCTACAATGAGCAGTTCTTC CASSLAPGGSYNEQFF
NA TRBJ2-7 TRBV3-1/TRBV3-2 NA TGTGCCAGCAGCCAAGTCGGCCCCACGGGCGAGCAGTACTTC CASSQVGPTGEQYF
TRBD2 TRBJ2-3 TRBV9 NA TGTGCCAGCAGCGTAGGGGCGGGGGGAGATACGCAGTATTTT CASSVGAGGDTQYF
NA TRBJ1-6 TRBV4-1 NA TGCGCCAGCAGCCAAGATGACGGTTCACCCCTCCACTTT CASSQDDGSPLHF
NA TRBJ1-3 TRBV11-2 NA TGTGCCAGCAGCTTAAGATTCCGGGTCTCTGGAAACACCATATATTTT CASSLRFRVSGNTIYF
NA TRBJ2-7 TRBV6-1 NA TGTGCCAGCAGTGAAGCCCCAGGGTCGGTCGTCGAGCAGTACTTC CASSEAPGSVVEQYF
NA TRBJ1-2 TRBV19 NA TGTGCCACATCCCATGGCGGGGCTAACTATGGCTACACCTTC CATSHGGANYGYTF
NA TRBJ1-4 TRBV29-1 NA TGCAGCGTTGCCGGGACACAAGTAAAAAAACTGTTTTTT CSVAGTQVKKLFF
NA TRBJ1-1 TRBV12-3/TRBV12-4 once TGTGCCAGCAGTTTCTTAGGGGAATCTGAAGCTTTCTTT CASSFLGESEAFF
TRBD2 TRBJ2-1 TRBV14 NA TGTGCCAGCAGCCAAGAACGGCGGGAGTATCCCTACAATGAGCAGTTCTTC CASSQERREYPYNEQFF
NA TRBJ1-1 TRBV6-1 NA TGTGCCAGCAGTGAAGGTCCAGGCGGGAACACTGAAGCTTTCTTT CASSEGPGGNTEAFF
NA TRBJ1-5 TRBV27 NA TGTGCCAGCAGTTTATTGGGGTCTTGGGGCAATCAGCCCCAGCATTTT CASSLLGSWGNQPQHF
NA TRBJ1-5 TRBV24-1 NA TGTGCCACCAGTGATTTGCAGGTAATCAATAGCAATCAGCCCCAGCATTTT CATSDLQVINSNQPQHF
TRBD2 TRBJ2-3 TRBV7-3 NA TGTGCCAGCAGTTTTAGCGGGGCTGGAGCAGATACGCAGTATTTT CASSFSGAGADTQYF
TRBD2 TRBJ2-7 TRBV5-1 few TGCGCCAGCAGCTTGGATGGGACTAGCGGGCAGTACTTC CASSLDGTSGQYF
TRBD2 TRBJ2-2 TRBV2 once TGTGCCAGCAGTCTAGCGGGAGTATCCGGGGAGCTGTTTTTT CASSLAGVSGELFF
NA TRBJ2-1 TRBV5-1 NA TGCGCCAGCAGCTTGGCCGTCGAAAATGAGCAGTTCTTC CASSLAVENEQFF
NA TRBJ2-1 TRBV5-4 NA TGTGCCAGCAGCTTGGGGGCAAATGAGCAGTTCTTC CASSLGANEQFF
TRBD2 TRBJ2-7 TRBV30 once TGTGCCTGGAGTCCGGGACTAGCGGGGGGGACCTACGAGCAGTACTTC CAWSPGLAGGTYEQYF
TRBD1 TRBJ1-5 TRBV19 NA TGTGCCAGTGCCGGGACAGGGTTTCAGCCCCAGCATTTT CASAGTGFQPQHF
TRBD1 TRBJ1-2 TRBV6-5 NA TGTGCCAGCAGTTACACGGGACAGGGAGCTAACTATGGCTACACCTTC CASSYTGQGANYGYTF
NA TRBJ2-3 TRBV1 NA TGCACCAGCAGGGGTAGACCCCGGGGGAGGCTTTCATTAGATACGCAGTATTTT CTSRGRPRGRLSLDTQYF
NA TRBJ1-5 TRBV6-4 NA TGTGCCACCCTGAGAGGGTTTTTGTATAGCAATCAGCCCCAGCATTTT CATLRGFLYSNQPQHF
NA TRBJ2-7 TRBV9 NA TGTGCCAGCAGTGTCTCACCGGCGCCGGTCGGGGAGCAGTACTTC CASSVSPAPVGEQYF
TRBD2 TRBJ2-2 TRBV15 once TGTGCCACCAGCAGAAGGACTAGCGGTCAGACCGGGGAGCTGTTTTTT CATSRRTSGQTGELFF
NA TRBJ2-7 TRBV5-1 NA TGCGCCAGCAGCTTGGAGGCCTTGGGGGAGCAGTACTTC CASSLEALGEQYF
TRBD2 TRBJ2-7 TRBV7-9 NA TGTGCCAGCAGCTTAGCTAGCGGGAGGGGCGAGCAGTACTTC CASSLASGRGEQYF
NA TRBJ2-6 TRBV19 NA TGTGCCAGTAGTCCAGAAATTAACTCTGGGGCCAACGTCCTGACTTTC CASSPEINSGANVLTF
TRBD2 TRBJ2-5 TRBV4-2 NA TGTGCCAGCAGCCAAGATCATCGGGCGGGGGGCGAAGAGACCCAGTACTTC CASSQDHRAGGEETQYF
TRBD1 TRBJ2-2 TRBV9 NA TGTGCCAGCAGCGCTCGGACAGGAACTAGCACCGGGGAGCTGTTTTTT CASSARTGTSTGELFF
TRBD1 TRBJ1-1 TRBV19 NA TGTGCCAGTAGGGAGGGGACAGACTTCACTGAAGCTTTCTTT CASREGTDFTEAFF
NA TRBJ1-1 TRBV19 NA TGTGCCAGTAGTAAGAGGGGGTCGGAGGCTTTCTTT CASSKRGSEAFF
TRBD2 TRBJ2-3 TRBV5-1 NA TGCGCCAGCAGCTTGGCCGGGGCTAGCGGAACAGATACGCAGTATTTT CASSLAGASGTDTQYF
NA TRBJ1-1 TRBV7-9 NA TGTGCCAGCAGTTTTGACAGCGGAACTGAAGCTTTCTTT CASSFDSGTEAFF
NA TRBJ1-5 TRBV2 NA TGTGCCAGCAGTCAAAAATCTCCAGGGACTCATAGCAATCAGCCCCAGCATTTT CASSQKSPGTHSNQPQHF
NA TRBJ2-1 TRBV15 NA TGTGCCACCAGCAGAGATCTTGGACTATACAATGAGCAGTTCTTC CATSRDLGLYNEQFF
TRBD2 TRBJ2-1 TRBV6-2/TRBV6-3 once TGTGCCAGCAGTTACCTCAAGGGGGCTAGCGGGGTCCTAAGCTCCTACAATGAGCAGTTCTTC CASSYLKGASGVLSSYNEQFF